Listed below are T cell receptor beta chains from one sample, sequenced in a study of cytomegalovirus exposure and HLA in healthy donors. Some clones are missing from TCRdb's copy, which holds only in-frame ones; the method was immunoSEQ multiplex PCR. This sample has around 100,000 clones, with around two thirds found just once. The specimen sequenced was PBMCs. These receptors all stem from a man younger than 45 in good health and CMV-seropositive. The CDR3 runs from the conserved cysteine through the conserved F or W. The size entry is marked missing in some rows and otherwise reads once, few, many or a size class.

CASSSGLLQETQYF	TRBJ2-5	NA	TRBV11-2
CASSLTGGTEAFF	TRBJ1-1	NA	TRBV19
CASSHVRDSRTGELFF	TRBJ2-2	few	TRBV4-1
CASSLAGTIIYEQYF	TRBJ2-7	NA	TRBV7-8
CASSEDRVLVSGNTIYF	TRBJ1-3	NA	TRBV6-1
CASSPAAVGGYTF	TRBJ1-2	NA	TRBV27
CAINGQGEEEQYF	TRBJ2-7	NA	TRBV10-3
CASSIVVGAEAFF	TRBJ1-1	NA	TRBV19
CASSISYTDTQYF	TRBJ2-3	few	TRBV19
CASSFHQRTLNTEAFF	TRBJ1-1	NA	TRBV2
CASSQEGTDTQYF	TRBJ2-3	NA	TRBV7-9
CASRTYEQYF	TRBJ2-7	NA	TRBV2
CASSAMGYYGYTF	TRBJ1-2	few	TRBV5-1
CASSGDISYEQYF	TRBJ2-7	NA	TRBV5-6
CASSLSLTSGGSNNEQFF	TRBJ2-1	few	TRBV7-7
CASSPPDRPYGYTF	TRBJ1-2	NA	TRBV4-1
CASSRSVGANVLTF	TRBJ2-6	NA	TRBV19
CSVESQDYYGYTF	TRBJ1-2	few	TRBV29-1
CASASTTGRTPYEQYF	TRBJ2-7	few	TRBV9
CASSREGLSPYNEQFF	TRBJ2-1	NA	TRBV10-2
CASSSQGGNQPQHF	TRBJ1-5	NA	TRBV4-1
CASGPQAFYGYTF	TRBJ1-2	NA	TRBV12-5
CASSSAGPLSEQYF	TRBJ2-7	few	TRBV19
CASSSDTGPPLHF	TRBJ1-6	NA	TRBV5-4
CAPTRSIWGGGELFF	TRBJ2-2	NA	TRBV10-3
CAGPTGKGQFF	TRBJ2-1	NA	TRBV6-5
CASSRSIAETSYEQYF	TRBJ2-7	once	TRBV4-1
CASSLAGAAARNTQYF	TRBJ2-3	few	TRBV5-4
CASSRQALIAKNIQYF	TRBJ2-4	NA	TRBV2
CASSSRLAGGQETQYF	TRBJ2-5	NA	TRBV19
CASSVRGFNQPQHF	TRBJ1-5	NA	TRBV6-5
CASSYTGTGGELFF	TRBJ2-2	NA	TRBV5-5
CASSPRQGAGEAFF	TRBJ1-1	NA	TRBV18
CASSSRGAGGEKLFF	TRBJ1-4	NA	TRBV5-4
CSVEAYFGTEAFF	TRBJ1-1	NA	TRBV29-1
CASSESPTGTGYQPQHF	TRBJ1-5	NA	TRBV6-1
CASIWDRAREGGEAFF	TRBJ1-1	few	TRBV28
CASSYRRGRRNTEAFF	TRBJ1-1	few	TRBV6-5
CASSPGPVEQYF	NA	NA	TRBV18
CASRGVGAGGNTIYF	TRBJ1-3	NA	TRBV2
CASSKDRGGAYNEQFF	TRBJ2-1	NA	TRBV5-1
CASSQPGQAASNYGYTF	TRBJ1-2	NA	TRBV18
CAISETAVAISGANVLTF	TRBJ2-6	NA	TRBV10-3
CASSELRQPQHF	TRBJ1-5	once	TRBV6-1
CAWSVLPDGGTGELFF	TRBJ2-2	NA	TRBV30
CASSSLAGGSTDTQYF	TRBJ2-3	few	TRBV7-6
CSVKTGRRGGEQYF	TRBJ2-7	few	TRBV29-1
CSVERGDSYGYTF	TRBJ1-2	few	TRBV29-1
CASSLGGGEETQYF	TRBJ2-5	NA	TRBV5-1
CASKPRTIAGGTNTGELFF	TRBJ2-2	NA	TRBV27
CASSYRGSVQETQYF	TRBJ2-5	once	TRBV6-5
CASSFDRPEETQYF	TRBJ2-5	NA	TRBV5-1
CGAGLGNEQFF	TRBJ2-1	NA	TRBV19
CASRLGQNYGYTF	TRBJ1-2	few	TRBV27
CASSGGGFPYGYTF	TRBJ1-2	NA	TRBV19